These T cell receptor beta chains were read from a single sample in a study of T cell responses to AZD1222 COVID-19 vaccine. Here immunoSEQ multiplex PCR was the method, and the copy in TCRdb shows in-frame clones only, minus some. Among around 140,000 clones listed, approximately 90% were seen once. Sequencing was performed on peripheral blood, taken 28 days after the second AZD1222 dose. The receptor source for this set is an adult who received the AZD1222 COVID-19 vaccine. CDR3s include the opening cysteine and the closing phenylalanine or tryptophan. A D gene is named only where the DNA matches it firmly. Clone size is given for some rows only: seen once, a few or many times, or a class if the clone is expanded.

DNA: TGCAGCGTTGGAGTCGGGGGTGAAAAACTGTTTTTT
CDR3: CSVGVGGEKLFF
D: NA
size: once
V: TRBV29-1
J: TRBJ1-4

DNA: TGTGCCAGCGGGCCAGGGGCCTACGAGCAGTACTTC
CDR3: CASGPGAYEQYF
D: NA
size: NA
V: TRBV9
J: TRBJ2-7

DNA: TGTGCCAGCAGCCCACGTGAGGACGTAGCTTTCTTT
CDR3: CASSPREDVAFF
D: NA
size: NA
V: TRBV6-2/TRBV6-3
J: TRBJ1-1

DNA: TGTGCCAGCACCAACCTAGCGGGGGGGTCCTACAATGAGCAGTTCTTC
CDR3: CASTNLAGGSYNEQFF
D: TRBD2
size: NA
V: TRBV25-1
J: TRBJ2-1

DNA: TGCGCCAGCACCAAGACACAGGGGAATTCACCCCTCCACTTT
CDR3: CASTKTQGNSPLHF
D: TRBD1
size: NA
V: TRBV5-1
J: TRBJ1-6

DNA: TGTGCCAGCAGTTATGAAGGGGTGGGTTCACCCCTCCACTTT
CDR3: CASSYEGVGSPLHF
D: NA
size: once
V: TRBV6-5
J: TRBJ1-6

DNA: TGTGCCAGCAGTTACTCGGGGGGAAACACCGGGGAGCTGTTTTTT
CDR3: CASSYSGGNTGELFF
D: NA
size: NA
V: TRBV6-5
J: TRBJ2-2

DNA: TGTGCCAGCAGTTTGAAGACAGGGGGCAATCAGCCCCAGCATTTT
CDR3: CASSLKTGGNQPQHF
D: TRBD1
size: NA
V: TRBV28
J: TRBJ1-5

DNA: TGTGCCAGCAGTTACACCCTAGCGGGAGCGGCGGATACGCAGTATTTT
CDR3: CASSYTLAGAADTQYF
D: TRBD2
size: NA
V: TRBV6-5
J: TRBJ2-3

DNA: TGTGCCAGCAGCGTAGTCGGAACACAGGGTGAGCAGTTCTTC
CDR3: CASSVVGTQGEQFF
D: NA
size: NA
V: TRBV9
J: TRBJ2-1

DNA: TGTGCCAGCAGTAGGAGCCAAGGCAGCAATCAGCCCCAGCATTTT
CDR3: CASSRSQGSNQPQHF
D: NA
size: NA
V: TRBV27
J: TRBJ1-5

DNA: TGTGCCAGTAGGTCTCGTGGGACTGAAGCTTTCTTT
CDR3: CASRSRGTEAFF
D: NA
size: NA
V: TRBV19
J: TRBJ1-1

DNA: TGTGCCACCAGCACCGACAGGGGGCACGGCACTGAAGCTTTCTTT
CDR3: CATSTDRGHGTEAFF
D: TRBD1
size: NA
V: TRBV15
J: TRBJ1-1